The present entry profiles one T cell receptor (beta chain) with its context. Its antigen has not been determined. No base quality information exists; no much larger clone differs at one position. The treatment or condition label for this specimen denotes: allogeneic hematopoietic cell transplantation with graft depleted of TCRalphabeta T cells and CD19 B cells. The transplant recipients were children given TCRalphabeta/CD19-depleted allogeneic hematopoietic cell grafts. These data originate in a study of T-cell reconstitution after alpha-beta-depleted transplantation in children (dated by TCRdb to 2016 to 2017). For the study in its entirety: T-cell immune reconstitution after TCRalphabeta/CD19-depleted allogeneic hematopoietic cell transplantation in children was quantitatively tracked in the study by means of TCR repertoire profiling. Summary of the overall study and its limitations: In some patients, the high TCRbeta diversity seen at day 60 was put down to recipient T cells and intrathymic progenitors that had survived conditioning. The frequencies of hyperexpanded clones fell over the following months, and after one year, T-cell counts and TCRbeta diversity were mostly attributed to newly produced T cells. About two months after transplant, the apparently early recovery of alphabetaT-cell counts reportedly depended on just several hundred clones that had expanded rapidly and came from non-depleted graft cells.

Library preparation used PCR. These reads were obtained on an Illumina HiSeq 2500. To normalize quantification of the TCRbeta repertoire, the TCR libraries were built with molecular barcoding that relied on unique molecular identifiers. TCRdb ran its own pipeline on the public reads, namely fastp trimming at Q25 and MiXCR clone calling, and kept in-frame beta chains. CDR3 protein duplicates are merged, each entry listing the most common genes and DNA. Within this sample are roughly 670,000 distinct CDR3 sequences, with less than 15% of them counted one time only. The ten most abundant clones make up 0.75% to 0.85% of the sample. The sample here was PBMCs, taken before TCRalphabeta/CD19-depleted stem cell transplant. The clonotype comes from a girl aged 2-9 years with congenital amegakaryocytic thrombocytopenia, due to receive a stem cell transplant.

The CDR3 sequence is CASSSPAGGGYEQYF. Here is the DNA: TGTGCCAGCAGTTCCCCTGCGGGAGGTGGGTACGAGCAGTACTTC. Here the chain combines TRBV12-3 or TRBV12-4 and TRBJ2-7; 8 bases in the junction line up with TRBD2. The CDR3 covers 15 residues, taking in both the cysteine and the phenylalanine. Of all the DNA, just the CDR3 is kept, 45 bases in frame from base 1. Unmatched junction bases come to 9, with V trimmed by 4 bases and J by 4 bases.